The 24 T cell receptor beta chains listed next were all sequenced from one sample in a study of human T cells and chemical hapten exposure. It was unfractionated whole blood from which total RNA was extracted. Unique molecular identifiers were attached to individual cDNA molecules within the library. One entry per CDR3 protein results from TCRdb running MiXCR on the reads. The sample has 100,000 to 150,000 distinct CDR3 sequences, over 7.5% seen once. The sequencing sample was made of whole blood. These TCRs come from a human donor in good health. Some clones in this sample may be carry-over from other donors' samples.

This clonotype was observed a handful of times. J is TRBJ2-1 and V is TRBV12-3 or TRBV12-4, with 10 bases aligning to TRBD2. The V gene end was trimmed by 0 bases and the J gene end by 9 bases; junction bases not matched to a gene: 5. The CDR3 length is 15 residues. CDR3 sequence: CASSLAGTSVAEQFF. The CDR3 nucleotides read TGTGCCAGCAGTTTAGCCGGGACTAGCGTCGCTGAGCAGTTCTTC.

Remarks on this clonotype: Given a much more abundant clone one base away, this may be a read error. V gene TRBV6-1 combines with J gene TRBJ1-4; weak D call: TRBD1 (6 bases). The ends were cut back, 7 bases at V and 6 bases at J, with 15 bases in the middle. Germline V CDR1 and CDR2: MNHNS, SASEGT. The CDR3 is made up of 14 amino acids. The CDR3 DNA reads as TGTGCCAGCAAAACTGGGGGCTGGGATGAAAAACTGTTTTTT. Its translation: CASKTGGWDEKLFF.

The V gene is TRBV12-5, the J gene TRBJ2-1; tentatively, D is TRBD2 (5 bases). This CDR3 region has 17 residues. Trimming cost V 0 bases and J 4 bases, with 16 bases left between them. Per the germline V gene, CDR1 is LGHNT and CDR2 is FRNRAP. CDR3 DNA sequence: TGTGCTAGTGGTTTGGTCCTAACCGGGGAAGGGTACAATGAGCAGTTCTTC. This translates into CASGLVLTGEGYNEQFF.

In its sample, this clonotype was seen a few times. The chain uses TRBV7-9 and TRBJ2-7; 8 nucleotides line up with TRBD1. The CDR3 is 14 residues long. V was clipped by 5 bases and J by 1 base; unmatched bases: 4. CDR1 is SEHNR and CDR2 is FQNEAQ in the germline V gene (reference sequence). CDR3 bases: TGTGCCAGCAGCCCAGGGGGCGCGTCCTACGAGCAGTACTTC. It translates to CASSPGGASYEQYF.

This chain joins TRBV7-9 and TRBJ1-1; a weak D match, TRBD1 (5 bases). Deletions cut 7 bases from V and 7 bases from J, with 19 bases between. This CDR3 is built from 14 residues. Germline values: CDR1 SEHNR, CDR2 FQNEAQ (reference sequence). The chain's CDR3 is CASTGTGTLVEAFF. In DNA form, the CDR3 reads TGTGCCAGCACCGGAACAGGTACCCTAGTTGAAGCTTTCTTT. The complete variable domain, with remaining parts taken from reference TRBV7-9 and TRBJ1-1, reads DTGVSQNPRHKITKRGQNVTFRCDPISEHNRLYWYRQTLGQGPEFLTYFQNEAQLEKSRLLSDRFSAERPKGSFSTLEIQRTEQGDSAMYLCASTGTGTLVEAFFGQGTRLTVV.

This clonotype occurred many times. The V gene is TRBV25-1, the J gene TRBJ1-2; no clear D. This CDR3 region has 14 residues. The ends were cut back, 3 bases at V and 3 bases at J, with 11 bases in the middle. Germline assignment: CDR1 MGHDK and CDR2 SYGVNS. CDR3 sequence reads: CASSEAGPDYGYTF. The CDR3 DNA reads TGTGCCAGCAGTGAGGCAGGCCCGGACTATGGCTACACCTTC.

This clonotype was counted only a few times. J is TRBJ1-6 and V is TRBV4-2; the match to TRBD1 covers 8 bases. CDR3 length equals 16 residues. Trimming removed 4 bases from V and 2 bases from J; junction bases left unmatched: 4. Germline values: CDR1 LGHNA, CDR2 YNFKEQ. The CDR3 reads CASSPGTGTYNSPLHF. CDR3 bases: TGTGCCAGCAGCCCAGGGACAGGAACCTATAATTCACCCCTCCACTTT.

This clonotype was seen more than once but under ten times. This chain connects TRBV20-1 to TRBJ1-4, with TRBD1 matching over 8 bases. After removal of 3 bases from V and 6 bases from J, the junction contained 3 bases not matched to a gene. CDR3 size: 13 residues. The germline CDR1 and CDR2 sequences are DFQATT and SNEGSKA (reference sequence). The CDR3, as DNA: TGCAGTGCTAGCAGGGGGCGGGATGAAAAACTGTTTTTT. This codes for CSASRGRDEKLFF.

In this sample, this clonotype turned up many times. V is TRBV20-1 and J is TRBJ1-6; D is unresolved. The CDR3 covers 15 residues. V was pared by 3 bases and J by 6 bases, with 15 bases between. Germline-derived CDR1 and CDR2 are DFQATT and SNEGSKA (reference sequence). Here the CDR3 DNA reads TGCAGTGCTAGCACGTTATGGGGTTTTAATTCACCCCTCCACTTT. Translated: CSASTLWGFNSPLHF.

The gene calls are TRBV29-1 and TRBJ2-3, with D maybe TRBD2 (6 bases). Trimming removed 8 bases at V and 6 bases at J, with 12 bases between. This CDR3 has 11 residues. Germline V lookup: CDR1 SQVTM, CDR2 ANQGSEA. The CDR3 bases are TGCAGCTCCGAGGCGGGGGATACGCAGTATTTT. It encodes CSSEAGDTQYF.

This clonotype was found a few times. CDR3 sequence (DNA): TGTGCCAGCAGCTTAGTGGGTATGTCCTACAATGAGCAGTTCTTC. Protein sequence: CASSLVGMSYNEQFF. The V and J genes are TRBV7-2 and TRBJ2-1; no definite D call. The CDR3 sequence is 15 residues long. The germline gives CDR1 SGHTA, CDR2 FQGNSA. V lost 1 base and J 1 base, leaving 8 bases between the germline ends.

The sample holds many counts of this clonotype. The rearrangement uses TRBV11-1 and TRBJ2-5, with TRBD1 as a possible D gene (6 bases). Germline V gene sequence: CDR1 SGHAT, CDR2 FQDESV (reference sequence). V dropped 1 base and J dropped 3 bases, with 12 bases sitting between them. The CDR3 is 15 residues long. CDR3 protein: CASSLGVTGKETQYF. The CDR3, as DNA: TGTGCCAGCAGCTTAGGGGTAACAGGGAAAGAGACCCAGTACTTC.

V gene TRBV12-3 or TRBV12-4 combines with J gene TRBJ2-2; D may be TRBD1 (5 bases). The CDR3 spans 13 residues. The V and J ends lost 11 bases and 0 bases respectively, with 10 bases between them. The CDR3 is CAARQTNTGELFF. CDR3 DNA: TGTGCCGCCCGACAGACGAACACCGGGGAGCTGTTTTTT.

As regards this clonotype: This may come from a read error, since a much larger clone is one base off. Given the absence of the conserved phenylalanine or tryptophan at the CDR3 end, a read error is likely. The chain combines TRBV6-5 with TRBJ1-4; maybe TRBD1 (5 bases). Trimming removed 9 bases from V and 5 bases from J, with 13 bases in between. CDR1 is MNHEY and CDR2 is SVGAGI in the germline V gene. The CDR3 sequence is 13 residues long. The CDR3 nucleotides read TGTGCCAGTACCTACAGGTCGAATGAAAAACTGTTTCTT. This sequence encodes CASTYRSNEKLFL.

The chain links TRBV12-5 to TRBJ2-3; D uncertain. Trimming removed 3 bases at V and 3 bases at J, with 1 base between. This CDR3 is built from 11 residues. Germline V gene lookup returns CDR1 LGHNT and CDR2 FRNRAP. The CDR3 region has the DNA TGTGCTAGTGGTTTTACAGATACGCAGTATTTT. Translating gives CASGFTDTQYF.

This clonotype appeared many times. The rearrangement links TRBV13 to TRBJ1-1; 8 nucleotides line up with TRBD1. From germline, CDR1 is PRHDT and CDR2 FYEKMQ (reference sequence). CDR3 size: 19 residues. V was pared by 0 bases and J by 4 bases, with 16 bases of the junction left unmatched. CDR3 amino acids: CASSLGFFGRGRSGTEAFF. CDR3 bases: TGTGCCAGCAGCTTAGGGTTTTTCGGCAGGGGGCGAAGTGGCACTGAAGCTTTCTTT.

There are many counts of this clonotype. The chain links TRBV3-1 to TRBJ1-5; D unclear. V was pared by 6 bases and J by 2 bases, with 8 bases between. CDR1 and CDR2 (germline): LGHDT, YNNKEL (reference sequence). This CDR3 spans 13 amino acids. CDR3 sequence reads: CASSHSRNQPQHF. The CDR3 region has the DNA TGTGCCAGCAGTCATAGTCGCAATCAGCCCCAGCATTTT.

The CDR3 DNA follows: TGTGCCAGCAGCTTAGACTACGCCTACGAGCAGTACTTC. Translation: CASSLDYAYEQYF. This chain connects TRBV7-2 to TRBJ2-7; D remains unclear. The CDR3 consists of 13 residues. Per germline, CDR1 SGHTA and CDR2 FQGNSA. Trimming left V 1 base short and J 2 bases short, with 6 bases between.

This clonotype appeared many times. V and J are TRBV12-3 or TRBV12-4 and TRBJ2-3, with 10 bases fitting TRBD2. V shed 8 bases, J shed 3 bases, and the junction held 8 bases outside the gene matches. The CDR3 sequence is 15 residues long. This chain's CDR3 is CASSAAGGGTDTQYF. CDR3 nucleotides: TGTGCCAGCTCCGCAGCGGGAGGGGGGACAGATACGCAGTATTTT.

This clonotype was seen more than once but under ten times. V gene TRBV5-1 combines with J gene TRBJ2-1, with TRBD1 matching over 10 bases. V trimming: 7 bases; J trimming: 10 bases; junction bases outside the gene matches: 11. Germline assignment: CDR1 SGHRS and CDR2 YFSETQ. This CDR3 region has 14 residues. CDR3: CASGSGTGVGEQFF. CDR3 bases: TGCGCCAGCGGATCCGGGACAGGGGTGGGGGAGCAGTTCTTC. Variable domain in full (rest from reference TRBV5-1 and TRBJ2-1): KAGVTQTPRYLIKTRGQQVTLSCSPISGHRSVSWYQQTPGQGLQFLFEYFSETQRNKGNFPGRFSGRQFSNSRSEMNVSTLELGDSALYLCASGSGTGVGEQFFGPGTRLTVL.

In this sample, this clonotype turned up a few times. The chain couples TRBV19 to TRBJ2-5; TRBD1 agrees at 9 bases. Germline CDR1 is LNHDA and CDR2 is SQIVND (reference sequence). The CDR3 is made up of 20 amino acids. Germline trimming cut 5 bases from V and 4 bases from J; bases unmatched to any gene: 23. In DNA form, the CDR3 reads TGTGCCAGTAGTCCGAATATTGGGGAGCGGGACAGGGTTTTGAGAGAGACCCAGTACTTC. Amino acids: CASSPNIGERDRVLRETQYF.

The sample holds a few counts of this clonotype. The CDR3 sequence: CASSLEASGRAVDEQFF. In DNA form, the CDR3 reads TGTGCCAGCAGCTTAGAGGCTAGCGGGAGGGCCGTGGATGAGCAGTTCTTC. The chain uses TRBV7-6 and TRBJ2-1, with 12 positions matching TRBD2. The CDR3 sequence is 17 residues long. Trimming at V came to 1 base and at J to 8 bases, leaving 9 bases not matched to a gene. Germline V lookup: CDR1 SGHVS, CDR2 FNYEAQ.

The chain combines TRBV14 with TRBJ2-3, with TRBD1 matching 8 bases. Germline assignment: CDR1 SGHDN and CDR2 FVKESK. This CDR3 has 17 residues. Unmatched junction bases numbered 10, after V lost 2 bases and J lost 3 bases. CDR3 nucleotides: TGTGCCAGCAGCCAAACCCAGGACAGGGAACCGACAGATACGCAGTATTTT. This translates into CASSQTQDREPTDTQYF.

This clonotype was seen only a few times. The CDR3 here is CAIGEADTQYF. Written as DNA, the CDR3 is TGTGCCATCGGGGAGGCAGATACGCAGTATTTT. The gene calls are TRBV10-3 and TRBJ2-3; possibly TRBD2 for D (6 bases). In germline, CDR1 is ENHRY, CDR2 SYGVKD. The V and J ends lost 8 bases and 4 bases respectively, with 7 bases between them. The CDR3 sequence is 11 residues long.